What follows are 9 T cell receptor beta chains derived from one specimen sequenced in a study of blood T cell repertoires in COVID-19. Clones were read by immunoSEQ multiplex PCR, and TCRdb kept only the in-frame ones, dropping some. The table shows roughly 170,000 clones, with approximately 90% occurring only once. Sequenced input: peripheral blood. The receptors stem from a man aged 55 to 70 with acute or convalescent COVID-19.

This clone was observed once. Different DNA sequences within this sample yield the same CDR3. The rearrangement links TRBV29-1 to TRBJ1-2; 9 bases match TRBD1. V lost 6 bases, J lost 4 bases, and 0 bases stayed unmatched. Germline V gene sequence: CDR1 SQVTM, CDR2 ANQGSEA. The CDR3 runs to 11 residues. CDR3 in amino acids: CSVTGGYGYTF. Here the CDR3 DNA reads TGCAGCGTGACAGGGGGCTATGGCTACACCTTC. Full variable domain (outside the CDR3, taken from reference TRBV29-1 and TRBJ1-2): SAVISQKPSRDICQRGTSLTIQCQVDSQVTMMFWYRQQPGQSLTLIATANQGSEATYESGFVIDKFPISRPNLTFSTLTVSNMSPEDSSIYLCSVTGGYGYTFGSGTRLTVV.

The V call is TRBV5-1, the J call TRBJ2-6; weak D call: TRBD1 (7 bases). The CDR3 consists of 16 residues. V was clipped by 2 bases and J by 4 bases, with 13 bases between them. Germline CDR1 is SGHRS and CDR2 is YFSETQ. The CDR3 reads CASSLQGRSGANVLTF. As DNA, the CDR3 is TGCGCCAGCAGCTTACAGGGGAGGTCGGGGGCCAACGTCCTGACTTTC.

V is TRBV30 and J is TRBJ1-5; maybe TRBD1 (6 bases). The CDR3 contains 15 residues. V shed 0 bases and J shed 6 bases, with 15 bases lying between them. In germline, CDR1 is GTSNPN, CDR2 SVGIG (reference sequence). This CDR3 reads CAWSVGGHGVQPQHF. CDR3 sequence (DNA): TGTGCCTGGAGTGTTGGGGGCCACGGAGTTCAGCCCCAGCATTTT.

The V gene is TRBV4-3, the J gene TRBJ2-1; 8 bases agree with TRBD2. Per the germline V gene, CDR1 is LGHNA and CDR2 is YSLEER. After removal of 4 bases from V and 0 bases from J, the junction contained 17 bases not matched to a gene. The CDR3 length is 20 residues. The CDR3 DNA follows: TGCGCCAGCAGCCCCCGAACGGGGCTAGCGGGCCTTAGCTCCTACAATGAGCAGTTCTTC. Translation gives CASSPRTGLAGLSSYNEQFF.

The chain recombines TRBV10-3 with TRBJ2-7; 7 bases agree with TRBD1. The CDR3 is 15 amino acids. After removal of 10 bases from V and 4 bases from J, the junction contained 16 bases not matched to a gene. Germline V gene lookup returns CDR1 ENHRY and CDR2 SYGVKD. The CDR3 region has the DNA TGTGCCACCGGAAACAGGGGCCTAGGGGTGTACGAGCAGTACTTC. Its translation: CATGNRGLGVYEQYF.

This clone occurred a few times. The rearrangement joins TRBV29-1 to TRBJ2-2; no definite D call. Germline CDR1 and CDR2: SQVTM and ANQGSEA. The V gene lost 4 bases and the J gene lost 2 bases, with 11 bases spanning the gap. The CDR3 totals 14 residues. The CDR3 is CSVGAGVNTGELFF. The CDR3 DNA follows: TGCAGCGTTGGGGCAGGTGTAAACACCGGGGAGCTGTTTTTT.

The chain joins TRBV9 to TRBJ2-3; 9 nucleotides line up with TRBD1. The germline V gene encodes CDR1 SGDLS and CDR2 YYNGEE. With V trimmed by 2 bases and J by 9 bases, 10 bases remained unmatched. This CDR3 contains 15 residues. CDR3 nucleotides: TGTGCCAGCAGCGTCGACGGACAGGGGAGGGGGACGCAGTATTTT. Protein sequence: CASSVDGQGRGTQYF.

The rearrangement uses TRBV7-3 and TRBJ1-5; 10 nucleotides match TRBD1. V gave up 3 bases and J gave up 3 bases; unmatched junction bases: 2. Germline CDR1 SGHTA, CDR2 FQGTGA. CDR3 length: 15 amino acids. In DNA form, the CDR3 reads TGTGCCAGCAGCTTGACAGGGGGCGACAATCAGCCCCAGCATTTT. As protein: CASSLTGGDNQPQHF.

The V call is TRBV18, the J call TRBJ2-1; 14 nucleotides align to TRBD2. CDR3 size: 18 residues. J gave up 0 bases and V 6 bases, and 7 bases lay outside the gene matches. Per the germline V gene, CDR1 is KGHSH and CDR2 is LQKENI. The CDR3 DNA follows: TGTGCCAGCTCCCAGGGACTAGCGGGGGCGAGCTCCTACAATGAGCAGTTCTTC. Translated, it gives CASSQGLAGASSYNEQFF. Full variable domain (missing parts from reference TRBV18 and TRBJ2-1): NAGVMQNPRHLVRRRGQEARLRCSPMKGHSHVYWYRQLPEEGLKFMVYLQKENIIDESGMPKERFSAEFPKEGPSILRIQQVVRGDSAAYFCASSQGLAGASSYNEQFFGPGTRLTVL.